This T cell receptor (beta chain) was captured in a study of blood T cell repertoires in COVID-19 (dated by TCRdb to 2018 to 2020). Turning to the overall study: Collaborator samples came from the United States, Italy and Spain and covered acute and convalescent phases of COVID-19. The prospective study material was composed of cDNA or gDNA derived from T cells, B-cell-depleted T cells, or PBMCs. The dataset comprised deeply sampled blood TCRbeta repertoires from subjects exposed to, actively infected with, or recovered from COVID-19. A freely available public database, intended as a resource for researchers studying the immune response to SARS-CoV-2, is where the repertoires were released. The samples were drawn from the first 160 participants of the ongoing ImmuneRACE study and from roughly 1,300 subjects provided by 6 global collaborators. Sample metadata almost always included a de-identified subject ID, COVID-19 status, age in years and sex. Where available, HLA class I and class II types were obtained from metadata supplied by the sample provider rather than from assay-based typing.

TCRbeta CDR3 regions were amplified from genomic DNA by means of the immunoSEQ Assay, a bias-controlled multiplex PCR. Under the source paper's analysis protocol: The number of nucleated cells in each sample was estimated from the amplification of reference gene primers within the assay. To quantify the absolute abundance of each unique TCRbeta CDR3 rearrangement, sequence reads were collapsed and filtered. Productive Simpson clonality was computed per sample as the square root of Simpson's diversity index over productive rearrangements. TCRdb holds this immuneACCESS table with in-frame rearrangements only. Some clones are missing; in checked studies, unresolved V genes explain under half, and the rest has no known cause. The V and J calls and clone size were taken over from that table, and D and trimming were inferred from the DNA. The sample table holds 50,000 to 75,000 clones, of which roughly 85% were seen once. The ten most abundant clones make up under 4% of the sample.

Points on this clone: The antigen it binds to is not known. Per-base qualities were not stored, and no clone one base away is much larger.

The full study reports these points: The amount of clinical and demographic metadata varied by source and participant and was provided uncurated.

The collaborating institutions used their own protocols to collect whole blood in K2EDTA tubes. Collaborator samples were shipped for TCRbeta analysis as frozen whole blood, isolated PBMCs, or DNA extracted from either sample type. The germline V gene yields SNHLY for CDR1 and FYNNEI for CDR2. Cut back by 4 bases and 7 bases, the V and J ends lie 11 bases apart. From the cysteine through the phenylalanine, the CDR3 covers 13 amino acids. This entry keeps only the CDR3 DNA: 39 bases, framed from base 1. The sequence links TRBV2 to TRBJ1-5; the best D guess is TRBD1, with 6 bases matching. This receptor was obtained from a man in his sixties with acute or convalescent COVID-19. Sequences were obtained from peripheral blood. Here the CDR3 is given as CASSAGQGQPQHF. Read as DNA, the sequence is TGTGCCAGCAGTGCGGGTCAGGGGCAGCCCCAGCATTTT.